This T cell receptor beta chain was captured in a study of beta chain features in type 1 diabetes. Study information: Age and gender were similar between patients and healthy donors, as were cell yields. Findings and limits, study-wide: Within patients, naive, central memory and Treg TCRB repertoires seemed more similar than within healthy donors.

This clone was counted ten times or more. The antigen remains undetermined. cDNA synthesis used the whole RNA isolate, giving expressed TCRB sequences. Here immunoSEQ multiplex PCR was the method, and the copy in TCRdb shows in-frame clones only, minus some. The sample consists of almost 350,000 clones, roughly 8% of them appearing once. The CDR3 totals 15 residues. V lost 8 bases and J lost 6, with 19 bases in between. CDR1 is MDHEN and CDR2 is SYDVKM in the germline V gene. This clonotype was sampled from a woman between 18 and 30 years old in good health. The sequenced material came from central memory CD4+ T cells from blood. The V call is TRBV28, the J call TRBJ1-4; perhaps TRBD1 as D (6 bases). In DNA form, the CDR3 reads TGTGCCAGCGGTAGTCCTACAGGGACGGATGAAAAACTGTTTTTT. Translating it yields CASGSPTGTDEKLFF.